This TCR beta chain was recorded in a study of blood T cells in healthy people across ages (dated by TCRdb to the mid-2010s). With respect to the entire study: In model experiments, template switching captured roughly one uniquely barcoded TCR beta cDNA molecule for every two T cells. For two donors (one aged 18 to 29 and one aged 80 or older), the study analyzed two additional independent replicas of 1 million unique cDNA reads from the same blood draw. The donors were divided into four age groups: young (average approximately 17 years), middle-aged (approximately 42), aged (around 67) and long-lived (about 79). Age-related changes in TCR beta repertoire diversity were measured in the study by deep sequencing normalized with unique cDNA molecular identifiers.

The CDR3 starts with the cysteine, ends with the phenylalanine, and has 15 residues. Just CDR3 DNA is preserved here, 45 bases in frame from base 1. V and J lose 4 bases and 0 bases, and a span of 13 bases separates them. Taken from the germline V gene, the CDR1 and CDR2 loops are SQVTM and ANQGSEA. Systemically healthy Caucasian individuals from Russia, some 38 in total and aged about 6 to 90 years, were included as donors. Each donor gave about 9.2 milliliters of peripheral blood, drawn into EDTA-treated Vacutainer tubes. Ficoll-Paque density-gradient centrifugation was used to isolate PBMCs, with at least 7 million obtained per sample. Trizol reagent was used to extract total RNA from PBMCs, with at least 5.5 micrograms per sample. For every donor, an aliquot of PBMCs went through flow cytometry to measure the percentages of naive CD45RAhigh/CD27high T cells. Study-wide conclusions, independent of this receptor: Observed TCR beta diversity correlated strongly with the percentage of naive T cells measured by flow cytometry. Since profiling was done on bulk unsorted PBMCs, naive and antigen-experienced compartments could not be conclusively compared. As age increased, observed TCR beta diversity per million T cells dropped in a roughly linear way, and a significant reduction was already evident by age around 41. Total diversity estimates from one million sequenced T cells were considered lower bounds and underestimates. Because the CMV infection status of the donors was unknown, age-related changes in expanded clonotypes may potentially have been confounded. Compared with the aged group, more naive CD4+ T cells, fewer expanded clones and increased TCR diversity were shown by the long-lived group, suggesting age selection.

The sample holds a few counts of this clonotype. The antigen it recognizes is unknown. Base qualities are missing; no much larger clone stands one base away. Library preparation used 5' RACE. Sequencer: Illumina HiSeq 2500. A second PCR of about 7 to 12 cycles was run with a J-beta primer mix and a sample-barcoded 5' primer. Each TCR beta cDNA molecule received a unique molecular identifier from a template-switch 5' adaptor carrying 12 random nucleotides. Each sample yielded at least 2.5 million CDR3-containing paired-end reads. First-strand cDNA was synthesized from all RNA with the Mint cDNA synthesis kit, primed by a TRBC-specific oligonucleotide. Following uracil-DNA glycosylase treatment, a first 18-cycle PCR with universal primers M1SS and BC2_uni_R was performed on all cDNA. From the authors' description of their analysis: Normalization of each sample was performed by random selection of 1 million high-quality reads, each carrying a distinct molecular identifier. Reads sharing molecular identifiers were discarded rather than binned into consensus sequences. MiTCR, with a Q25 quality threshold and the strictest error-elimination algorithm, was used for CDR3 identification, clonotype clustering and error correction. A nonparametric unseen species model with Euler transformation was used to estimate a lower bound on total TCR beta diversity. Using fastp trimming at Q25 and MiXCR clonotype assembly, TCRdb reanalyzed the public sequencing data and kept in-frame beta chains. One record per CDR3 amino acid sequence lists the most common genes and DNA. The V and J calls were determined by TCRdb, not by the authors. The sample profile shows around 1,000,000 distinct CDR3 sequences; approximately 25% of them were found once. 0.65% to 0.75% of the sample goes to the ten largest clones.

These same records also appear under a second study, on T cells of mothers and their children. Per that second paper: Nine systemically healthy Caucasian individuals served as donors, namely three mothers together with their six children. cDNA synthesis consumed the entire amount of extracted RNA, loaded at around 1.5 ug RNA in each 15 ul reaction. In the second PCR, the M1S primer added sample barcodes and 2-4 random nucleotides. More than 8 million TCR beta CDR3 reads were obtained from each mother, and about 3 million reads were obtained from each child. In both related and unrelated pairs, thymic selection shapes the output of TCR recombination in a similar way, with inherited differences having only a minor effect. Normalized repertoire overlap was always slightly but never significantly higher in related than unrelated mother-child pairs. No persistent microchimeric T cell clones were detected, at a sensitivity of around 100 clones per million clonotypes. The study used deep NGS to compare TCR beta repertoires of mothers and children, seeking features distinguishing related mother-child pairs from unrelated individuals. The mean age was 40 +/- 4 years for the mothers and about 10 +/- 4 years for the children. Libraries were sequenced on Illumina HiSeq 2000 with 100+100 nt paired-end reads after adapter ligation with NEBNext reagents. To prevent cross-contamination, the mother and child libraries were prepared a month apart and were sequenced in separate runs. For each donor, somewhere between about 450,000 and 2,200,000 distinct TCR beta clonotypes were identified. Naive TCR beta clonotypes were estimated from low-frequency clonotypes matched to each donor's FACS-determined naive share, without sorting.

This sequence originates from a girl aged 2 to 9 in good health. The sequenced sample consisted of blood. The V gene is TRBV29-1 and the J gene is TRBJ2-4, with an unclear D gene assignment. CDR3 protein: CSVGSRTLAKNIQYF. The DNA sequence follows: TGCAGCGTTGGTTCCCGAACTTTAGCCAAAAACATTCAGTACTTC.